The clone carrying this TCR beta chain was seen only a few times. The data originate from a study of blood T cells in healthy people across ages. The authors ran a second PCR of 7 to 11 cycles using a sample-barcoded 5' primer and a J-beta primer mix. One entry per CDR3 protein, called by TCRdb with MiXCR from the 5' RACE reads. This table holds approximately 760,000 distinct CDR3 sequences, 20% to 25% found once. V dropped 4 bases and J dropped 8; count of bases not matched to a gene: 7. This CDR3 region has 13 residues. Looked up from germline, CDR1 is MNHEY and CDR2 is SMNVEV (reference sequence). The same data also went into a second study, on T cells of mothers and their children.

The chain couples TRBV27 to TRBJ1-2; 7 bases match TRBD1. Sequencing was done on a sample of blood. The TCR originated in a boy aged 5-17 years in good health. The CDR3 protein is CASSSQGLGGYTF. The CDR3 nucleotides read TGTGCCAGCAGTTCACAGGGGCTTGGGGGCTACACCTTC.